The clone carrying this T cell receptor (beta chain) was observed at least ten times. Its specificity is unknown. This sample stems from a study of T cell repertoires in cytomegalovirus infection. The wider study: Public TCR beta signatures indicated both CMV infection and matching HLA type.

TCRdb itself ran the reads through MiXCR, one entry per CDR3 protein. The sample has under 250,000 distinct CDR3 sequences; 9% to 15% are singletons. The study, taken as a whole, reports: HLA-C-restricted CMV clonotypes gave the most frequent clonotype in two of eight donors.

The V gene lost 6 bases and the J gene lost 0 bases, with 14 bases spanning the gap. Germline-derived CDR1 and CDR2 are SGHTA and FQGNSA. The CDR3 runs 15 residues. The sequence derives from a human donor in good health (CMV status not recorded). Some clones in this sample may be carry-over from other donors' samples. The V gene is TRBV7-2, the J gene TRBJ1-1; D is possibly TRBD1 (5 bases). Material for sequencing was PBMCs. The CDR3 DNA reads as TGTGCCAGCAGGTCAGGGCCTCCAATGAACACTGAAGCTTTCTTT. Residues: CASRSGPPMNTEAFF.